The source of this T cell receptor (beta chain) is a study of early T cells in non-severe SARS-CoV-2 infection. Findings of the study overall: The VDJdb matching leaned toward anti-spike CD8 responses and overlooked private and CD4 specificities.

cDNA molecules, individually, were tagged with unique molecular identifiers. TCRdb re-called the 5' RACE reads with MiXCR, one entry per CDR3 protein. This table has about 98,000 distinct CDR3 sequences, 8% to 13% appearing once. About this clonotype: Its antigen remains unknown.

Germline CDR1 SQVTM, CDR2 ANQGSEA. The CDR3 has 14 residues. The trim removed 7 bases at V and 2 bases at J, leaving 10 bases unmatched. The TCR comes from an adult who was a healthcare worker with PCR-confirmed SARS-CoV-2 infection or an uninfected control (not recorded which). Sequencing was performed on whole blood. J is TRBJ2-7 and V is TRBV29-1, with TRBD1 matching 8 bases. In nucleotides, the CDR3 is TGCAGCGCCGCATCGACAGGGGTAGCCTACGAGCAGTACTTC. Protein sequence: CSAASTGVAYEQYF.